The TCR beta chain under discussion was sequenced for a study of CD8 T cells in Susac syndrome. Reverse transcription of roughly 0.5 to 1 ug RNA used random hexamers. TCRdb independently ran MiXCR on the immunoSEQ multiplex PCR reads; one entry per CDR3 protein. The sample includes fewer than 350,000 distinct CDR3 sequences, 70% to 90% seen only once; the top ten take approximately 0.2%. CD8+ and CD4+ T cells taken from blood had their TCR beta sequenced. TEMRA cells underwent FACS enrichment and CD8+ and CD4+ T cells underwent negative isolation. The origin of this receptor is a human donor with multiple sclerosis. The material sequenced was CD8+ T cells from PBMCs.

This CDR3 reads CASSICGGESYEQYF. CDR3 in DNA: TGTGCCAGTAGTATTTGTGGGGGCGAATCCTACGAGCAGTACTTC. This sequence joins TRBV19 and TRBJ2-7, with a tentative D call TRBD1 (6 bases). CDR1 LNHDA and CDR2 SQIVND come from the germline V gene (reference sequence). The CDR3 sequence is 15 residues long. Trimming took 3 bases from V and 1 from J, leaving 13 bases between them.